This T cell receptor beta chain was observed in a study of blood T cells in healthy people across ages (dated by TCRdb to about 2015). Some background on the complete study: In model experiments, template switching captured roughly one uniquely barcoded TCR beta cDNA molecule for every two T cells. Donors of different ages were randomly distributed across sequencing lanes to avoid experimental bias. The donors were split into four age groups: young (average around 15 years), middle-aged (39), aged (approximately 59) and long-lived (approximately 80). The study analyzed two additional independent replicas of 1 million unique cDNA reads from the same blood draw for two donors, one aged 18 to 30 and one aged 80 or older. Using deep sequencing normalized with unique cDNA molecular identifiers, the study measured how TCR beta repertoire diversity changes with age. Findings and caveats that apply to the study as a whole: Observed TCR beta diversity per million T cells fell roughly linearly with age, and a significant reduction was already apparent by age roughly 40. The CMV infection status of donors was not known, potentially confounding age-related changes in expanded clonotypes. A strong correlation was found between observed TCR beta diversity and the percentage of naive T cells measured by flow cytometry. Compared with the aged group, more naive CD4+ T cells, fewer expanded clones and increased TCR diversity were shown by the long-lived group, suggesting age selection. Conclusive comparison of naive and antigen-experienced compartments was prevented by the profiling of bulk unsorted PBMCs. Estimates of total diversity based on one million sequenced T cells were regarded as lower bounds and as underestimates.

The germline V gene specifies MNHNS as CDR1 and SASEGT as CDR2. The junction shows trimming of 8 bases on V and 6 bases on J, plus 10 bases between the germline ends. The CDR3 spans 11 residues, from the cysteine through the phenylalanine. Only the CDR3 DNA stays, 33 bases, in frame from base 1. Receptors were amplified or captured by 5' RACE. These reads were obtained on an Illumina HiSeq 2500. A second PCR of roughly 7 to 12 cycles was performed with a sample-barcoded 5' primer and a J-beta primer mix. A template-switch 5' adaptor carrying 12 random nucleotides introduced a unique molecular identifier onto each TCR beta cDNA molecule. Each sample yielded at least 3 million CDR3-containing paired-end reads. The Mint cDNA synthesis kit, primed by a TRBC-specific oligonucleotide, was used to synthesize first-strand cDNA from all RNA. Following uracil-DNA glycosylase treatment, a first 18-cycle PCR with universal primers M1SS and BC2_uni_R was performed on all cDNA. The original pipeline was this. For normalization, 1 million high-quality reads, each with a distinct molecular identifier, were randomly selected from each sample. Instead of being binned into consensus sequences, reads with shared molecular identifiers were discarded. MiTCR, run with a Q25 quality threshold and the strictest error-elimination algorithm, handled CDR3 identification, clonotype clustering and error correction. A nonparametric unseen species model using Euler transformation provided a lower-bound estimate of total TCR beta diversity. TCRdb redid the processing of the public reads, applying fastp at Q25 and MiXCR, and retained in-frame beta chains. CDR3 protein sequences are deduplicated, and each keeps its most common genes and DNA. TCRdb's processing, not the authors', yielded these V and J calls. The sample records approximately 770,000 distinct CDR3 sequences, over 45% of which are singletons. The top ten hold over 20% of the sample.

Systemically healthy Caucasian individuals from Russia, 35 to 50 in total and aged roughly 6 to 100 years, were included as donors. Approximately 10 milliliters of peripheral blood were collected from each donor into EDTA-treated Vacutainer tubes. Ficoll-Paque density-gradient centrifugation was used to isolate PBMCs, with at least 7 million per sample. Trizol reagent was used to extract total RNA from the PBMCs, yielding at least 5.5 micrograms per sample. For every donor, flow cytometry on a PBMC aliquot measured the percentage of naive CD45RAhigh/CD27high T cells. As for this clonotype: Its specific antigen is unknown. No base-level quality is on record; no much larger clone is a single base apart.

The specimen was blood. This chain is built from TRBV6-1 and TRBJ1-1, with the identity of the D gene unclear. The receptor comes from a man aged 25 to 40 in good health. CDR3 reads: CASPRGPEAFF. The nucleotide sequence is given as TGTGCCAGCCCCAGAGGACCTGAAGCTTTCTTT.